This T cell receptor (beta chain) was obtained from a study of blood T cell repertoires in COVID-19. About the research overall: Nucleic acid was either cDNA or gDNA, and it came from T cells, B-cell-depleted T cells, or PBMCs.

Resolution of symptoms, clearance, or two negative PCRs was present in recovered Cohort 3 donors. This clone was seen a handful of times. V was shortened by 4 bases and J by 2 bases, with 11 bases between the two germline ends. The CDR3 runs to 14 residues. Germline V gene data show CDR1 as MGHRA and CDR2 as YSYEKL. Original processing notes: Using reference gene primer amplification, nucleated cell counts were estimated. Libraries were prepared by immunoSEQ multiplex PCR; TCRdb keeps only in-frame clonotypes and omits some of them. The DNA was the basis for D and trimming; V, J and clone size are from that table. Here the sample spans about 160,000 clones, around nine tenths being singletons.

This chain connects TRBV4-1 to TRBJ1-1, with D possibly TRBD1 on 6 matching bases. What was sequenced was PBMCs or T cells enriched from blood (not recorded which). The source of this sequence is a woman between 45 and 60 years old who had recovered from COVID-19. The CDR3 sequence: CASSLGQINTEAFF. CDR3 nucleotides: TGCGCCAGCAGCCTCGGACAGATAAACACTGAAGCTTTCTTT.